These 27 T cell receptor beta chains came from one sample sequenced in a study of blood T cell repertoires in COVID-19. Assay used: immunoSEQ multiplex PCR; TCRdb lists only in-frame clones, some missing. The sample carries under 80,000 clones, about 86% recorded once. Sequencing was done on a sample of peripheral blood. These TCRs come from a middle-aged man with active COVID-19.

The chain recombines TRBV5-6 with TRBJ2-2, with D perhaps matching TRBD2 (5 bases). The ends were cut back, 2 bases at V and 6 bases at J, with 11 bases in the middle. The CDR3 is 14 residues long. CDR1 and CDR2 (germline): SGHDT, YYEEEE. In DNA, the CDR3 is TGTGCCAGCAGCTTCCCCTCGGGATCCGGGGAGCTGTTTTTT. Amino acid sequence: CASSFPSGSGELFF.

The chain is built from TRBV18 and TRBJ1-1; tentative D call: TRBD1 (6 bases). CDR3 length: 14 residues. CDR1 is KGHSH, CDR2 LQKENI, per germline. Trimming left V 3 bases short and J 2 bases short, with 10 bases between. CDR3 sequence (DNA): TGTGCCAGCTCACCCTCGGACAGAAACACTGAAGCTTTCTTT. It is translated as CASSPSDRNTEAFF.

The sample holds a few counts of this clone. The chain employs TRBV11-3 and TRBJ2-4; D may be TRBD2 (6 bases). Trimming removed 0 bases at V and 8 bases at J, with 11 bases between. The CDR3 covers 14 residues. In germline, CDR1 is SGHNT, CDR2 YENEEA. The CDR3 is CASSLEGGRDIQYF. The CDR3 DNA reads as TGTGCCAGCAGCTTAGAGGGGGGACGGGACATTCAGTACTTC.

The rearrangement links TRBV6-2 or TRBV6-3 to TRBJ2-7, with D possibly being TRBD1 (6 bases). CDR3 length: 13 residues. The germline gives CDR1 MNHEY, CDR2 SVGEGT. V was clipped by 5 bases and J by 0 bases, with 8 bases between them. The CDR3 DNA reads TGTGCCAGCAGTACAGGGTACTCCTACGAGCAGTACTTC. Its translation is CASSTGYSYEQYF.

This chain links TRBV2 with TRBJ2-2; D gene uncertain. CDR1 SNHLY and CDR2 FYNNEI come from the germline V gene. The CDR3 length is 13 residues. Trimming pared 8 bases from V and 2 bases from J, leaving 9 bases between. CDR3 DNA: TGTGCCAGCTCAGACACCAACACCGGGGAGCTGTTTTTT. As protein: CASSDTNTGELFF. Together with reference TRBV2 and TRBJ2-2, the CDR3 gives the full variable domain: EPEVTQTPSHQVTQMGQEVILRCVPISNHLYFYWYRQILGQKVEFLVSFYNNEISEKSEIFDDQFSVERPDGSNFTLKIRSTKLEDSAMYFCASSDTNTGELFFGEGSRLTVL.

This chain connects TRBV5-5 to TRBJ1-1; D might be TRBD1 (5 bases). The CDR3 contains 19 residues. The germline CDR1 and CDR2 sequences are SGHKS and YYEKEE (reference sequence). Trimming removed 1 base at V and 2 bases at J, with 24 bases between. CDR3 in amino acids: CASSLRAGRAEGTNTEAFF. In DNA, the CDR3 is TGTGCCAGCAGCTTGAGGGCCGGCAGGGCCGAAGGGACTAACACTGAAGCTTTCTTT.

This chain links TRBV7-6 with TRBJ2-5, with D tentatively TRBD1 (5 bases). CDR3 size: 14 residues. Trimming removed 5 bases at V and 2 bases at J, with 12 bases between. Germline CDR1 SGHVS, CDR2 FNYEAQ. The CDR3 DNA follows: TGTGCCAGCAGCCAACAGGATTCTCAAGAGACCCAGTACTTC. It translates to CASSQQDSQETQYF.

In this sample, this clone turned up once. The chain joins TRBV7-2 to TRBJ2-3; 9 bases align to TRBD2. Germline CDR1 reads SGHTA; CDR2 reads FQGNSA. The V segment lost 1 base and the J segment 0 bases; nucleotides outside the gene matches: 8. CDR3 length: 18 residues. The CDR3 sequence: CASSLVLGGGASTDTQYF. The CDR3 DNA is TGTGCCAGCAGCTTAGTTCTTGGCGGGGGGGCTAGCACAGATACGCAGTATTTT.

This clone was seen once. This chain links TRBV5-4 with TRBJ2-1; TRBD2 aligns across 8 bases. Germline V gene lookup returns CDR1 SGHNT and CDR2 YYREEE (reference sequence). Trimming removed 2 bases from V and 8 bases from J; junction bases left unmatched: 12. This CDR3 has 16 amino acids. The CDR3 loop is CASSFKGGRPNDEQFF. CDR3 nucleotides: TGTGCCAGCAGCTTTAAAGGCGGGAGGCCAAATGATGAGCAGTTCTTC.

The V gene is TRBV7-9, the J gene TRBJ2-1; D call uncertain. There are 16 residues in the CDR3. Germline V CDR1 and CDR2: SEHNR, FQNEAQ (reference sequence). Deletions cut 1 base from V and 6 bases from J, with 16 bases between. The CDR3 region has the DNA TGTGCCAGCAGCTTAGGATCGCTTGGTCTAGTCAATGAGCAGTTCTTC. Residues: CASSLGSLGLVNEQFF.

V gene TRBV7-9 combines with J gene TRBJ2-7; D is undetermined. In germline, CDR1 is SEHNR, CDR2 FQNEAQ (reference sequence). Between the trimmed V and J ends, which lost 4 bases and 3 bases, there was a span of 7 bases. This CDR3 is 12 amino acids long. This chain's CDR3 is CASSSHFYEQYF. CDR3 sequence (DNA): TGTGCCAGCAGCTCCCACTTCTACGAGCAGTACTTC.

This rearrangement joins TRBV7-3 to TRBJ2-5; 8 positions match TRBD2. CDR3 length: 20 residues. Germline lookup yields CDR1 SGHTA and CDR2 FQGTGA. The junction had 27 bases not matched to a gene; V was cut back by 9 bases and J by 3 bases. CDR3 amino acids: CASKHKGSGATRSGEETQYF. The DNA for the CDR3 is TGTGCCAGTAAACACAAGGGTAGCGGGGCAACGAGGTCTGGAGAAGAGACCCAGTACTTC.

The J gene is TRBJ2-3, the V gene TRBV5-5, with D possibly TRBD2 on 6 matching bases. Germline V gene sequence: CDR1 SGHKS, CDR2 YYEKEE (reference sequence). There are 15 residues in the CDR3. The V end was cut by 0 bases, the J end by 3 bases, with 11 bases between. The CDR3 reads CASSLERGMTDTQYF. Written as DNA, the CDR3 is TGTGCCAGCAGCTTGGAACGGGGGATGACAGATACGCAGTATTTT.

The chain is built from TRBV9 and TRBJ2-1, with a possible D match to TRBD1 (5 bases). CDR3 length equals 15 residues. The germline V gene has CDR1 SGDLS and CDR2 YYNGEE. Between the trimmed V and J ends, which lost 3 bases and 0 bases, there was a span of 10 bases. The CDR3 DNA reads as TGTGCCAGCAGCGCAGGGCTTTCCTCCTACAATGAGCAGTTCTTC. It encodes CASSAGLSSYNEQFF.

This clone showed up just a few times. The V and J genes are TRBV10-1 and TRBJ1-2; TRBD1 matches at 7 bases. Germline CDR1 WNHNN, CDR2 SYGVQD (reference sequence). The ends lost 3 bases at V and 7 bases at J; junction bases unmatched: 14. The CDR3 runs 16 residues. The CDR3 loop reads CASSEYQDRAQGGYTF. For the CDR3, the DNA is TGCGCCAGCAGTGAATACCAAGACAGGGCCCAGGGTGGCTACACCTTC.

The V gene is TRBV5-4, the J gene TRBJ1-2; 10 bases agree with TRBD1. Germline CDR1 is SGHNT and CDR2 is YYREEE (reference sequence). J was trimmed by 7 bases and V by 3 bases; bases with no gene match: 9. This CDR3 has 15 residues. The CDR3 loop is CASSYSRDRGVGYTF. The CDR3 DNA reads TGTGCCAGCAGCTACTCCCGGGACAGGGGTGTTGGCTACACCTTC.

The J gene is TRBJ2-1, the V gene TRBV29-1; TRBD2 agrees at 9 bases. Trimming at V came to 4 bases and at J to 0 bases, leaving 4 bases not matched to a gene. Germline CDR1 SQVTM, CDR2 ANQGSEA. This CDR3 comprises 15 residues. The DNA of the CDR3 is TGCAGCGTTGGAAATAGCGGGAGCTCCTACAATGAGCAGTTCTTC. This gives the protein CSVGNSGSSYNEQFF.

This clone was observed a single time. J is TRBJ2-5 and V is TRBV7-9; unclear D gene. V lost 2 bases to trimming and J lost 1 base, with 14 bases between them. Per the germline V gene, CDR1 is SEHNR and CDR2 is FQNEAQ (reference sequence). The CDR3 totals 16 residues. In DNA form, the CDR3 reads TGTGCCAGCAGCTTATATACGAGTCTACCCCAAGAGACCCAGTACTTC. Encoded protein: CASSLYTSLPQETQYF.

The DNA of the CDR3 is TGTGCCAGCAGCTTCGGATCCCACGGGTCCACTTTCTTT. Its protein product is CASSFGSHGSTFF. This chain links TRBV7-9 with TRBJ1-1; unclear D gene. V lost 3 bases and J 12 bases, leaving 17 bases between the germline ends. The CDR3 is 13 residues long. Germline CDR1 is SEHNR and CDR2 is FQNEAQ (reference sequence).

The rearrangement links TRBV5-4 to TRBJ1-4; no reliable D call. Germline V gene lookup returns CDR1 SGHNT and CDR2 YYREEE (reference sequence). This CDR3 is 16 amino acids long. Trimming removed 2 bases at V and 0 bases at J, with 11 bases between. The CDR3 DNA sequence: TGTGCCAGCAGCTTAGGAGGGATCACAACTAATGAAAAACTGTTTTTT. Its translation: CASSLGGITTNEKLFF.

In regard to this clone: The junction does not match germline at one end; this may be a read error. Other DNA sequences in this sample translate to the same CDR3. This chain joins TRBV5-4 and TRBJ2-7; 14 bases fit TRBD2. Germline V gene sequence: CDR1 SGHNT, CDR2 YYREEE (reference sequence). The CDR3 contains 15 residues. The CDR3 loop reads CASSYRTSGGTGQYF. CDR3 sequence (DNA): TGTGCCAGCAGTTACCGGACTAGCGGGGGGACCGGGCAGTATTTC.

The genes are TRBV5-1 and TRBJ1-1; TRBD1 might be the D (5 bases). Germline V gene data show CDR1 as SGHRS and CDR2 as YFSETQ. V dropped 0 bases and J dropped 5 bases, with 8 bases sitting between them. The CDR3 loop spans 13 amino acids. The CDR3 spells CASSLDRTTEAFF. Here the CDR3 DNA reads TGCGCCAGCAGCTTGGACAGGACAACTGAAGCTTTCTTT.

The rearrangement uses TRBV18 and TRBJ2-7; weak D call: TRBD1 (6 bases). V lost 5 bases to trimming and J lost 1 base, with 18 bases between them. Germline assignment: CDR1 KGHSH and CDR2 LQKENI. The CDR3 is made up of 16 amino acids. CDR3 in amino acids: CASSTNTGRGSYEQYF. The CDR3 DNA reads as TGTGCCAGCTCAACAAACACAGGGAGAGGGTCCTACGAGCAGTACTTC.

The chain combines TRBV9 with TRBJ2-7, with D possibly being TRBD1 (6 bases). Trimming left V 4 bases short and J 7 bases short, with 18 bases between. CDR1 and CDR2 from the germline V gene are SGDLS and YYNGEE. The CDR3 contains 14 residues. CDR3 protein: CASSPRTALGEQYF. In nucleotides, the CDR3 is TGTGCCAGCAGCCCCCGGACAGCCCTGGGGGAGCAGTACTTC.

V and J are TRBV5-1 and TRBJ1-3, with TRBD1 matching over 8 bases. This CDR3 has 15 amino acids. The junction had 3 bases not matched to a gene; V was cut back by 4 bases and J by 0 bases. The V gene's germline CDR1 is SGHRS and CDR2 YFSETQ. In DNA, the CDR3 is TGCGCCAGCAGCGTGACAGGGGACTCTGGAAACACCATATATTTT. It translates to CASSVTGDSGNTIYF.

This clone occurred a few times. The V gene is TRBV5-1, the J gene TRBJ2-7, with no clear D. Germline V lookup: CDR1 SGHRS, CDR2 YFSETQ. This CDR3 is 15 amino acids long. Trimming removed 1 base from V and 0 bases from J, with 11 bases in between. CDR3 region: CASSLSGESSYEQYF. The CDR3 nucleotides are TGCGCCAGCAGCTTGTCTGGAGAGAGCTCCTACGAGCAGTACTTC.

Here the CDR3 reads CAGQKGLAGTGELFF. In DNA form, the CDR3 reads TGTGCCGGCCAGAAAGGACTAGCGGGCACCGGGGAGCTGTTTTTT. The gene calls are TRBV7-2 and TRBJ2-2; 11 bases are shared with TRBD2. Germline V gene lookup returns CDR1 SGHTA and CDR2 FQGNSA. Trimming cost V 11 bases and J 4 bases; bases outside gene matches: 9. The CDR3 runs 15 residues.